The entry below gives a single T cell receptor beta chain sequence along with its context. The data were taken from a study of blood T cell repertoires in COVID-19. Study in general: Sites in the United States, Italy and Spain provided acute and convalescent COVID-19 samples. Sources were T cells, B-cell-depleted T cells, or PBMCs; the material itself was cDNA or gDNA.

Trimming at V came to 4 bases and at J to 2 bases, leaving 13 bases not matched to a gene. This CDR3 is built from 17 residues. Germline V CDR1 and CDR2: SGHVS, FNYEAQ. Per the authors' pipeline: How many nucleated cells were present was estimated from reference gene primer amplification. Assay: immunoSEQ multiplex PCR; the TCRdb copy retains only in-frame clones and omits some. The V and J calls and clone size were taken over from that table, and D and trimming were inferred from the DNA. The sample lists 130,000 to 150,000 clones, about 88% seen once, with under 12% in the top ten. The sample comprised peripheral blood. The clonotype originates from a man between 50 and 59 years old with active or convalescent COVID-19. J is TRBJ2-5 and V is TRBV7-6; 7 nucleotides agree with TRBD1. Written as DNA, the CDR3 is TGTGCCAGCAGCTACAGACCCGGGACAGAAATTCAAGAGACCCAGTACTTC. Amino acids: CASSYRPGTEIQETQYF.